This T cell receptor beta chain is drawn from a study of identical twins (dated by TCRdb to 2016 to 2017). Regarding the study in general: The study deep-sequenced TCR alpha and beta repertoires from monozygotic twins, unrelated adults of various ages and cord blood to test whether fetal clonotypes persist. To rule out contamination, replicate twin experiments were performed at different times with different library preparation protocols.

Library preparation employed 5' RACE. Sequencing used an Illumina HiSeq 2000. A universal primer binding site was added through template switching, and the final cDNA carried a unique molecular identifier so that TCR cDNA molecules could be counted accurately. Specific primers in the conserved constant-segment region were used to synthesize first-strand cDNA for the TCR alpha and beta chains. Each cDNA library was double barcoded, with a SMART-Mk sample barcode plus Illumina barcodes, to control for contamination. TruSeq adapter sequences along with Illumina sample barcodes were introduced in two successive PCR steps. Sequencing of the TCR alpha and beta cDNA libraries was done on the Illumina HiSeq platform using custom primers. The study's own analysis went as follows. Raw reads were processed with MiGEC to extract unique molecular identifiers, and MiXCR was used to determine CDR3 positions. Recombination models were inferred per individual with the repgenHMM and IGoR tools using an EM algorithm. The analysis of shared clonotypes was done with the tcR package in R, with sharing normalized by the product of cloneset sizes. To study raw recombination free of thymic and clonal selection effects, out-of-frame nonproductive sequences were analyzed. The public reads were run again by TCRdb, first through fastp at Q25 and then through MiXCR, and only productive beta chains were kept. Each CDR3 protein gets just one entry, which takes the most common genes and DNA from the rows behind it. For this entry, the V and J calls and clone size follow TCRdb and not the study's own pipeline. Present in this sample are hundreds of thousands of distinct CDR3 sequences, around an eighth of which were seen just once. The biggest ten clones account for roughly 1.6% of the sample.

As regards this clonotype: Its antigen remains undetermined. Base-call qualities are not available, and no considerably larger clone is one nucleotide away.

All donors were healthy Caucasians. The twin cohort comprised three pairs of female monozygotic twins, all aged roughly 18 to 30 years. The RNA used for TCR libraries was isolated from peripheral blood mononuclear cells. Points the paper makes about the study in general: Compared with coincidental sharing between unrelated individuals, out-of-frame TCR alpha sequences shared between twins had an excess of sequences with low generation probability. Because the same donors could not be followed over many years, the conclusions depended on cross-sectional statistical analysis. Invariant T cells such as MAIT and iNKT could partly confound zero-insertion analyses, although diverse VJ usage argued against such confounding for most clonotypes. A weaker excess of twin sharing was found in beta out-of-frame sequences because the signal-to-noise ratio was lowered by fewer shared sequences. Recombination models systematically underestimated out-of-frame TCR alpha sharing in monozygotic twins but agreed with sharing between unrelated individuals. Fewer insertions were carried by abundant cord blood beta clonotypes; a weaker similar trend was observed in young adult naive repertoires, while no such trend was observed in memory repertoires.

The CDR3 measures 15 amino acids from cysteine to phenylalanine. Only the CDR3 region is kept as DNA, spanning 45 bases read in frame from base 1. From a lookup of the germline V gene, CDR1 and CDR2 are WSHSY and SAAADI. V is pared back by 5 bases and J by 2 bases, with 15 bases lying between the germline termini. This sample also belongs to another study, concerning yellow fever vaccine responses in identical twins. That second publication adds: The authors reported that the T cell response to vaccination in identical twins appeared partly convergent and partly personalized. In identical twins, the study followed T cell clones that responded to the vaccine with precision.

The TCR sequence derives from a woman between 18 and 29 years old in good health. The chain employs TRBV10-2 and TRBJ2-5; tentative D gene TRBD2, with 6 bases matching. Material for sequencing was PBMCs. The CDR3 here reads CASSTGESWQETQYF. The sequenced DNA: TGCGCCAGCAGTACGGGGGAGAGTTGGCAAGAGACCCAGTACTTC.